This T cell receptor beta chain appears in the sequencing data of a study of blood T cell repertoires in COVID-19. This clone was observed once. CDR1 and CDR2 (germline): SGHAT, FQNNGV. The CDR3 consists of 14 residues. Deletions cut 5 bases from V and 5 bases from J, with 15 bases between. Under the authors' procedure: From reference gene primer amplification, estimates of nucleated cell counts were derived. The table came from immunoSEQ multiplex PCR; TCRdb's copy has only in-frame clones and leaves some out. The DNA was the basis for D and trimming; V, J and clone size are from that table. Of 280,000 or so clones in the sample, around 90% were seen once. Adults between roughly 18 and 95 years of age took part from about two dozen US areas. Participant reports of clinical history set cohort assignment.

The specimen was PBMCs or T cells enriched from blood (not recorded which). The receptor comes from a woman younger than 35 with acute COVID-19. The rearrangement uses TRBV11-2 and TRBJ1-1, with a weak D call TRBD1 (6 bases). CDR3 protein: CASSPRGARTEAFF. Written as DNA, the CDR3 is TGTGCCAGCAGCCCTCGGGGGGCACGGACTGAAGCTTTCTTT.